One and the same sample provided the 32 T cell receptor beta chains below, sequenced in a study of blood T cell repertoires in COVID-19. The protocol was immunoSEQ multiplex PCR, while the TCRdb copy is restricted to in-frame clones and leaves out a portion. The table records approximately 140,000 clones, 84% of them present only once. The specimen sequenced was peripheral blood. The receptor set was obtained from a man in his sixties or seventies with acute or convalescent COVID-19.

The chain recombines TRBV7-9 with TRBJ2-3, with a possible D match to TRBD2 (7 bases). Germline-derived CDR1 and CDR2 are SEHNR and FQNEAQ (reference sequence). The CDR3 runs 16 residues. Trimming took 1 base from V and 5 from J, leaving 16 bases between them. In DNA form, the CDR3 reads TGTGCCAGCAGCTTAGGTCGAGGGGGGGTAGAAGATACGCAGTATTTT. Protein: CASSLGRGGVEDTQYF.

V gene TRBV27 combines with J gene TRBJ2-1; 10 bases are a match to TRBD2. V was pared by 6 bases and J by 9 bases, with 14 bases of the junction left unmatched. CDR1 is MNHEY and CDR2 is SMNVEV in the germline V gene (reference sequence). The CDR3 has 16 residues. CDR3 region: CASSPSGRAGGGEQFF. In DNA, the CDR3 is TGTGCCAGCAGCCCGAGCGGGAGGGCCGGTGGGGGTGAGCAGTTCTTC.

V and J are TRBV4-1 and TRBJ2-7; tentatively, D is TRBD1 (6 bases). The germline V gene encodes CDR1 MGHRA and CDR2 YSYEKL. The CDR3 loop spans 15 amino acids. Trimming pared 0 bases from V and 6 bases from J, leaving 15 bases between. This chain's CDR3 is CASSQDHPGGVEQYF. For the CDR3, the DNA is TGCGCCAGCAGCCAAGATCATCCTGGGGGCGTCGAGCAGTACTTC.

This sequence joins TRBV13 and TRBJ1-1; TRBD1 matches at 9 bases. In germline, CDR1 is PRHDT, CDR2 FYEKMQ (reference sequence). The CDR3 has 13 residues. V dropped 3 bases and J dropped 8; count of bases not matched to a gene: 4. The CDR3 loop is CASSFNRGQEAFF. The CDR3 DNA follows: TGTGCCAGCAGCTTCAACAGGGGGCAGGAAGCTTTCTTT.

The CDR3 region is CASSQTGEGNYGYTF. CDR3 coding DNA: TGTGCCAGCAGCCAAACCGGGGAGGGTAACTATGGCTACACCTTC. The chain is built from TRBV3-1 (or the pseudogene TRBV3-2) and TRBJ1-2; D remains unclear. V was pared by 2 bases and J by 1 base, with 11 bases between. Per germline, CDR1 LGHDT and CDR2 YNNKEL (reference sequence). This CDR3 spans 15 amino acids.

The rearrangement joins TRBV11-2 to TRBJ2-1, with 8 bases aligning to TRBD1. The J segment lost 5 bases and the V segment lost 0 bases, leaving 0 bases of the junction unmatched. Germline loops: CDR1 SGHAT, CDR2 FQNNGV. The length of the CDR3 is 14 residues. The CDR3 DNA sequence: TGTGCCAGCAGCTTAGACAGGGGGCACAATGAGCAGTTCTTC. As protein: CASSLDRGHNEQFF.

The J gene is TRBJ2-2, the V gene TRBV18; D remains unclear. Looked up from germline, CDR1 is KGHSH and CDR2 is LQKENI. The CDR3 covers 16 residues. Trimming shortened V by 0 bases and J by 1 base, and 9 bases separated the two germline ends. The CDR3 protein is CASSPPNLLNTGELFF. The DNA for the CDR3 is TGTGCCAGCTCACCACCAAACCTATTGAACACCGGGGAGCTGTTTTTT.

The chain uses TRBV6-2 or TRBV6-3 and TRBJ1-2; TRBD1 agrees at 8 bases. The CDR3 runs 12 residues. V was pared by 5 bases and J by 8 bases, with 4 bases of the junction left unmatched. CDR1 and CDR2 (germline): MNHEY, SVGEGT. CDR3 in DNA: TGTGCCAGCAGTCAGACAGGGGAAGGCTACACCTTC. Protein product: CASSQTGEGYTF.

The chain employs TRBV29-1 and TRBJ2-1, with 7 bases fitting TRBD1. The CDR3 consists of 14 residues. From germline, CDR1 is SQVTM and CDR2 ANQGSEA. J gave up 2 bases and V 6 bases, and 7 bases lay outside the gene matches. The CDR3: CSVRDSQAYNEQFF. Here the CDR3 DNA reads TGCAGCGTCCGGGACAGCCAAGCCTACAATGAGCAGTTCTTC.

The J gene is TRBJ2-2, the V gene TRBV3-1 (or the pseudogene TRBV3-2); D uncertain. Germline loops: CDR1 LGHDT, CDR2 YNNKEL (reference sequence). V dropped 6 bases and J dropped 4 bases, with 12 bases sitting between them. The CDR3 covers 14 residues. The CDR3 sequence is CASSSRVGTGELFF. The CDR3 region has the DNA TGTGCCAGCAGTTCCCGGGTCGGCACCGGGGAGCTGTTTTTT.

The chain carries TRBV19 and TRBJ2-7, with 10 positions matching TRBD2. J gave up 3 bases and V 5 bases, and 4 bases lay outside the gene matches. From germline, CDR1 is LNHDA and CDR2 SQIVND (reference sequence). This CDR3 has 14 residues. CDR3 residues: CASSASSGGYEQYF. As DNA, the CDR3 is TGTGCCAGTAGTGCATCTAGCGGGGGCTACGAGCAGTACTTC.

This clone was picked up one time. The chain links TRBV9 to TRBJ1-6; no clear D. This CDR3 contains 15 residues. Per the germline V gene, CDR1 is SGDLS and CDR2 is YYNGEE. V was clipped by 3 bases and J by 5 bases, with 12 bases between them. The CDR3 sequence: CASSARGGHNSPLHF. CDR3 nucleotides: TGTGCCAGCAGCGCCCGAGGAGGTCATAATTCACCCCTCCACTTT.

CDR3 nucleotide sequence: TGTGCCAGCAGCCGCGAAGGAGGGTTCACTGAAGCTTTCTTT. This sequence encodes CASSREGGFTEAFF. This chain connects TRBV5-6 to TRBJ1-1; D is unresolved. The CDR3 runs to 14 residues. The germline V gene has CDR1 SGHDT and CDR2 YYEEEE. Trimming removed 4 bases at V and 4 bases at J, with 14 bases between.

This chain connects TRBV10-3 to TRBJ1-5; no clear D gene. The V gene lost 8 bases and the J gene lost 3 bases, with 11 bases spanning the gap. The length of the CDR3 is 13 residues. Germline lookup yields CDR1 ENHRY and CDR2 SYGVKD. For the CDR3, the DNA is TGTGCCATCCAGGCCGACCTCAATCAGCCCCAGCATTTT. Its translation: CAIQADLNQPQHF.

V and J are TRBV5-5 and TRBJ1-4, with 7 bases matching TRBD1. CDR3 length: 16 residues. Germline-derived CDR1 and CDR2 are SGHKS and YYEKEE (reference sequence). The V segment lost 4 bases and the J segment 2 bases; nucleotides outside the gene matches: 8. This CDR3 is CASSGRQGSTNEKLFF. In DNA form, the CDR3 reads TGTGCCAGCAGCGGCAGACAGGGCTCGACTAATGAAAAACTGTTTTTT.

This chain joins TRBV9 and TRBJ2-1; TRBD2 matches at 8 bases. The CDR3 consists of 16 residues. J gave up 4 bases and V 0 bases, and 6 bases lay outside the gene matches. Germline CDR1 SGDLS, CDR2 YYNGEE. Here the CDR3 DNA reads TGTGCCAGCAGCGTAGCTGCGGGGGGTGGTTACAATGAGCAGTTCTTC. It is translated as CASSVAAGGGYNEQFF.

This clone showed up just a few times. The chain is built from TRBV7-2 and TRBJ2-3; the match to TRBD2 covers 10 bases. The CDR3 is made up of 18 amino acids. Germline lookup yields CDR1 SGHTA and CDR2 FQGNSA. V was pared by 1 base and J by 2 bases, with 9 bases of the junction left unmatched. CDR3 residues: CASSLVGGLASNTDTQYF. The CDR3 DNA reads TGTGCCAGCAGCTTAGTGGGGGGACTAGCGTCCAACACAGATACGCAGTATTTT.

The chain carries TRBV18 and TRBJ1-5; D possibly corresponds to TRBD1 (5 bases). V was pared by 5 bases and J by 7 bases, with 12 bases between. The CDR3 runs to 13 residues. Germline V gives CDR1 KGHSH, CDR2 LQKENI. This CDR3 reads CASSETVEQPQHF. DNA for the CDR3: TGTGCCAGCTCAGAGACAGTAGAGCAGCCCCAGCATTTT.

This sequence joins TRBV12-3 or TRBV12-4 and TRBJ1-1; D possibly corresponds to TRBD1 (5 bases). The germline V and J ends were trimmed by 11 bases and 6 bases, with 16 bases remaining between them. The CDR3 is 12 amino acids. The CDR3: CAVRRGYSEAFF. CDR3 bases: TGTGCCGTCAGAAGGGGATATTCTGAAGCTTTCTTT.

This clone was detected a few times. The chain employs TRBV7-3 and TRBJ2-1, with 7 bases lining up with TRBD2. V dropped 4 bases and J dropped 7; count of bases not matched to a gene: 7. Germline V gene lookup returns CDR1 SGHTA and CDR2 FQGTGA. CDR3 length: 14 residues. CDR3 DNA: TGTGCCAGCAGCTCTGAGACTAGCTTGAATGAGCAGTTCTTC. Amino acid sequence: CASSSETSLNEQFF.

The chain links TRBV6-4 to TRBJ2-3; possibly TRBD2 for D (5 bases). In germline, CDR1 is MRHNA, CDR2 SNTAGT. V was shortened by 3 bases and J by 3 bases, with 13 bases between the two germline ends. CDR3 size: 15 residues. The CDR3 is CASSDPSRGTDTQYF. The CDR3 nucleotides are TGTGCCAGCAGTGATCCGTCTCGAGGGACAGATACGCAGTATTTT.

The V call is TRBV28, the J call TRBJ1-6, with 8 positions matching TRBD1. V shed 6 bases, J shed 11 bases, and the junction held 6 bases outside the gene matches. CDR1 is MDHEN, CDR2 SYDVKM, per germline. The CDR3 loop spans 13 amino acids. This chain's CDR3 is CASRTGARTPLHF. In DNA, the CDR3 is TGTGCCAGCAGGACAGGGGCTCGGACACCCCTCCACTTT.

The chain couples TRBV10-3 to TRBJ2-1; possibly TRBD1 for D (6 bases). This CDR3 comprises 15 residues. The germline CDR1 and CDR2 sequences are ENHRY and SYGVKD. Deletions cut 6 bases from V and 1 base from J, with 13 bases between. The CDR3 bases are TGTGCCATCAGCCCCGGGACAACTTCCTACAATGAGCAGTTCTTC. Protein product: CAISPGTTSYNEQFF.

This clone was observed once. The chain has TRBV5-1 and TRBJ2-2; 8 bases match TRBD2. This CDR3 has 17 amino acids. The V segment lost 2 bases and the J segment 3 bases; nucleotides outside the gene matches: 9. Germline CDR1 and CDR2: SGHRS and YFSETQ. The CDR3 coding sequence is TGCGCCAGCAGCTTCCCAAGCGGGAGTGATTACACCGGGGAGCTGTTTTTT. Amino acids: CASSFPSGSDYTGELFF.

This CDR3 reads CASSTTSGGAVETQYF. CDR3 nucleotides: TGTGCCAGCAGCACAACTAGCGGGGGGGCCGTGGAGACCCAGTACTTC. V gene TRBV9 combines with J gene TRBJ2-5, with TRBD2 identical over 13 bases. CDR1 is SGDLS and CDR2 is YYNGEE in the germline V gene. Unmatched junction bases numbered 8, after V lost 4 bases and J lost 5 bases. The CDR3 extends over 16 amino acids.

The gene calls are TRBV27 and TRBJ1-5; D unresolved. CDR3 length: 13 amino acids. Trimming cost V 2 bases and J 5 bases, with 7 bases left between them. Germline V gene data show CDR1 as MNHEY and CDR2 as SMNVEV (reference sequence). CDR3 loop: CASSLTEYQPQHF. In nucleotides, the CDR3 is TGTGCCAGCAGTTTAACAGAATATCAGCCCCAGCATTTT.

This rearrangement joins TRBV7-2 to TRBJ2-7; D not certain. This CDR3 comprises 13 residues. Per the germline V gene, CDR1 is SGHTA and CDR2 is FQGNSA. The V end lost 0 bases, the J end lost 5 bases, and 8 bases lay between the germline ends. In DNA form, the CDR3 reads TGTGCCAGCAGCTTAGCAACTCCGGACGAGCAGTACTTC. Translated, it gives CASSLATPDEQYF.

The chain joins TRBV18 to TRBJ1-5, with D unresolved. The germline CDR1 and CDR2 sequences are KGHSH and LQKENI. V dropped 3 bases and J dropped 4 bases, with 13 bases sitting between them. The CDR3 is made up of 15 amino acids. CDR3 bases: TGTGCCAGCTCACCCGGGTCCCTTGGGAATCAGCCCCAGCATTTT. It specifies CASSPGSLGNQPQHF.

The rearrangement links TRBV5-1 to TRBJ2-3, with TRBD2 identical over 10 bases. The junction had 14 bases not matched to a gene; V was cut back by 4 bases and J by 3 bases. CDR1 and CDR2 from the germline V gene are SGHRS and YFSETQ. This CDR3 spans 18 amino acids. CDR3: CASSRSASGGHRTDTQYF. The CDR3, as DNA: TGCGCCAGCAGCCGTTCGGCTAGCGGGGGCCACCGGACAGATACGCAGTATTTT.

The CDR3 sequence: CASSPRQNYNSPLHF. DNA for the CDR3: TGTGCCAGCAGCCCTAGGCAGAACTATAATTCACCCCTCCACTTT. The V and J genes are TRBV14 and TRBJ1-6; D gene uncertain. The V end was cut by 4 bases, the J end by 3 bases, with 10 bases between. The CDR3 runs to 15 residues. Germline loops: CDR1 SGHDN, CDR2 FVKESK. The whole variable domain, remainder taken from reference TRBV14 and TRBJ1-6, is EAGVTQFPSHSVIEKGQTVTLRCDPISGHDNLYWYRRVMGKEIKFLLHFVKESKQDESGMPNNRFLAERTGGTYSTLKVQPAELEDSGVYFCASSPRQNYNSPLHFGNGTRLTVT.

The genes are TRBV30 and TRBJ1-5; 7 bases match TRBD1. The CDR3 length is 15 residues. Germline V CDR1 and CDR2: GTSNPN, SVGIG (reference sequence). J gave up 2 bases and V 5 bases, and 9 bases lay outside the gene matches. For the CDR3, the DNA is TGTGCCTGGGGTTACTCCGGGACAGGCAATCAGCCCCAGCATTTT. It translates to CAWGYSGTGNQPQHF.

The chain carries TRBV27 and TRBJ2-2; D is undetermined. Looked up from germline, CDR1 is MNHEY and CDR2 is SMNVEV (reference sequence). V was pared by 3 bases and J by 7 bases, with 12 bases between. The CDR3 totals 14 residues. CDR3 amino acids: CASSFRSIGGELFF. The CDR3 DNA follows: TGTGCCAGCAGTTTTCGTAGCATTGGCGGGGAGCTGTTTTTT.